The clone carrying this T cell receptor beta chain has a single count. This sample was included in a study of control samples from healthy donors and cancer patients. Libraries were prepared by immunoSEQ multiplex PCR; TCRdb keeps only in-frame clonotypes and omits some of them. This table has about 40,000 clones, around nine tenths appearing once. The sequencing input was blood. The sequence was collected from a woman aged 45-59 years in good health.

The CDR3 sequence: CASSRQGTGTGELFF. As DNA, the CDR3 is TGTGCCAGCAGCCGACAGGGGACGGGCACCGGGGAGCTGTTTTTT. The rearrangement links TRBV7-8 to TRBJ2-2, with TRBD1 matching 8 bases. The CDR3 covers 15 residues. V shed 5 bases, J shed 4 bases, and the junction held 6 bases outside the gene matches. Germline V gives CDR1 SGHVS, CDR2 FQNEAQ. Filled out from reference TRBV7-8 and TRBJ2-2, the complete variable domain reads GAGVSQSPRYKVAKRGQDVALRCDPISGHVSLFWYQQALGQGPEFLTYFQNEAQLDKSGLPSDRFFAERPEGSVSTLKIQRTQQEDSAVYLCASSRQGTGTGELFFGEGSRLTVL.